This TCR beta chain derives from a study of prognosis after radiotherapy for stage I lung cancer. Study results and caveats: Patients with distant metastases had lower Shannon entropy after stereotactic body radiation therapy. Metastatic and non-metastatic patients reportedly diverged in TRBV and TRBJ gene usage.

Comment on this clonotype: Its antigen is still unknown.

At both of two time points, roughly 5.4 milliliters of peripheral blood were drawn. The CDR3 has 17 residues. The germline gives CDR1 MGHRA, CDR2 YSYEKL. Trimming stripped 0 bases from V and 0 bases from J, with 11 bases between. Using two-round multiplex PCR, the authors amplified TCR beta CDR3 from genomic DNA. Primers specific to each TRBV and TRBJ gene drove first-round PCR. One entry per CDR3 protein, called by TCRdb with MiXCR from the multiplex PCR reads. The sample yields 15,000 or so distinct CDR3 sequences, around half seen once. The specimen was PBMCs, collected before or after stereotactic body radiation therapy (not recorded which). This chain uses TRBV4-1 with TRBJ2-2; D gene uncertain. The clonotype was recovered from a donor over 45 with non-small cell lung cancer. DNA of the CDR3: TGCGCCAGCAGCCAAGAACCAGCGAACACGAACACCGGGGAGCTGTTTTTT. It yields the protein CASSQEPANTNTGELFF.